This T cell receptor beta chain was sequenced for a study of T cells after yellow fever vaccination. This clonotype occurred many times. This CDR3 contains 16 residues. Germline CDR1 is SGHKS and CDR2 is YYEKEE (reference sequence). V trimming: 4 bases; J trimming: 1 base; junction bases outside the gene matches: 2. MiXCR was run by TCRdb on the 5' RACE reads, yielding one entry per CDR3 protein. The table records under 550,000 distinct CDR3 sequences, roughly 22% of them present only once. The TCR was taken from a man between 18 and 29 years old who received the YFV17D yellow fever vaccine. Source: PBMCs, taken roughly 20 days after the first yellow fever vaccination. The chain has TRBV5-5 and TRBJ2-1, with 13 bases that match TRBD2. The CDR3 DNA sequence: TGTGCCAGCAGCCGGACTAGCGGGGGTTCCTACAATGAGCAGTTCTTC. Amino acids: CASSRTSGGSYNEQFF. The variable domain in full, with the rest retrieved from reference TRBV5-5 and TRBJ2-1, is DAGVTQSPTHLIKTRGQQVTLRCSPISGHKSVSWYQQVLGQGPQFIFQYYEKEERGRGNFPDRFSARQFPNYSSELNVNALLLGDSALYLCASSRTSGGSYNEQFFGPGTRLTVL.